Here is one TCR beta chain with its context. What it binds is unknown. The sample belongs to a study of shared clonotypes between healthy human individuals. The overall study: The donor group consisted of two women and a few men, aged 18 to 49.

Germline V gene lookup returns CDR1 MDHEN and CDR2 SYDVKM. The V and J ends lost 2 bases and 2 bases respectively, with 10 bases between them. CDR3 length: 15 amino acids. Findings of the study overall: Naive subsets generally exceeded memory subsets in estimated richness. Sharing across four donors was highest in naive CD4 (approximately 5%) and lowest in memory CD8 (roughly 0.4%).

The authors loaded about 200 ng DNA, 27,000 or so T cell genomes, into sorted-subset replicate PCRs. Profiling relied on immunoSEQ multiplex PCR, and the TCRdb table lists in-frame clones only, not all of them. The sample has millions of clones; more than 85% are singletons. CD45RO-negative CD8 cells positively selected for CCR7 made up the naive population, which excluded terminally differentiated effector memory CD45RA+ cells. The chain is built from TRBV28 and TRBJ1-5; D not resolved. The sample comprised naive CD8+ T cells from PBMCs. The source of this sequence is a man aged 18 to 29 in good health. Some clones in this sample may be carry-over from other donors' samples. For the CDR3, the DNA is TGTGCCAGCAGTTTACGACGGTTGGGCAATCAGCCCCAGCATTTT. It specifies CASSLRRLGNQPQHF.